This TCR beta chain was identified during a study of blood T cell repertoires in COVID-19. Study in general: COVID-19 samples from acute and convalescent phases originated in the United States, Italy and Spain.

CDR3 length: 13 residues. CDR1 is GTSNPN, CDR2 SVGIG, per germline (reference sequence). Trimming cost V 2 bases and J 5 bases, with 12 bases left between them. The assay was immunoSEQ multiplex PCR, and TCRdb's table has in-frame clones only and misses some. The profile shows 180,000 or so clones, around 86% of them singletons. This chain connects TRBV30 to TRBJ2-5; a possible D gene is TRBD1 (5 bases). This TCR derives from a man younger than 35 with acute or convalescent COVID-19. The specimen sequenced was peripheral blood. The CDR3 DNA reads as TGTGCCTGGAGTACAGGTCCCGGGGAGACCCAGTACTTC. Amino acid sequence: CAWSTGPGETQYF.